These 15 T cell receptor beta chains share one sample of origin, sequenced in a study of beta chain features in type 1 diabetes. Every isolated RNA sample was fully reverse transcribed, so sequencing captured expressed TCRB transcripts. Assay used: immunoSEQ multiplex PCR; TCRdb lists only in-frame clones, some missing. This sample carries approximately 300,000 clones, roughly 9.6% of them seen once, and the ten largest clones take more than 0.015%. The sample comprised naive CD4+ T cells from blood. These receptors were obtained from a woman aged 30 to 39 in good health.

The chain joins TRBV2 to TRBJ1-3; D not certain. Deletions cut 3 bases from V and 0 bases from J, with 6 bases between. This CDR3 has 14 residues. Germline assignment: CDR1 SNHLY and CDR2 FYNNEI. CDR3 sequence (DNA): TGTGCCAGCAGTGAGGGCAACTCTGGAAACACCATATATTTT. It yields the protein CASSEGNSGNTIYF. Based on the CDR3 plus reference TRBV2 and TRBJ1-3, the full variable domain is EPEVTQTPSHQVTQMGQEVILRCVPISNHLYFYWYRQILGQKVEFLVSFYNNEISEKSEIFDDQFSVERPDGSNFTLKIRSTKLEDSAMYFCASSEGNSGNTIYFGEGSWLTVV.

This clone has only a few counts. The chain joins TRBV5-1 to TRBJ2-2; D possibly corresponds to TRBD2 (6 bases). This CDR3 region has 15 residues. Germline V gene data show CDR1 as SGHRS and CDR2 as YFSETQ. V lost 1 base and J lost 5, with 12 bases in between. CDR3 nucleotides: TGCGCCAGCAGCTTGAAGGAGGGCGGGACCGGGGAGCTGTTTTTT. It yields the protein CASSLKEGGTGELFF. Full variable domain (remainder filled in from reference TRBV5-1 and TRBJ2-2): KAGVTQTPRYLIKTRGQQVTLSCSPISGHRSVSWYQQTPGQGLQFLFEYFSETQRNKGNFPGRFSGRQFSNSRSEMNVSTLELGDSALYLCASSLKEGGTGELFFGEGSRLTVL.

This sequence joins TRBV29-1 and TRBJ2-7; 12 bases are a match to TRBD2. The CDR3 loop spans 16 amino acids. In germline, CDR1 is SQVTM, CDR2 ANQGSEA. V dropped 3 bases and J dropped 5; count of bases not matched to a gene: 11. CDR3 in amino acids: CSVDLGTSGRRNEQYF. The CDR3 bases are TGCAGCGTTGATCTCGGAACTAGCGGGAGGAGGAACGAGCAGTACTTC.

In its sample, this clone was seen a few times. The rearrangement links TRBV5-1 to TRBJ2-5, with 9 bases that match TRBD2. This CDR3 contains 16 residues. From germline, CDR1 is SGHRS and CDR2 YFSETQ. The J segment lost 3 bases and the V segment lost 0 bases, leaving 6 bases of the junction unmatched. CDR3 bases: TGCGCCAGCAGCTTGGCGACTAGCGGAAGAAAAGAGACCCAGTACTTC. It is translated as CASSLATSGRKETQYF.

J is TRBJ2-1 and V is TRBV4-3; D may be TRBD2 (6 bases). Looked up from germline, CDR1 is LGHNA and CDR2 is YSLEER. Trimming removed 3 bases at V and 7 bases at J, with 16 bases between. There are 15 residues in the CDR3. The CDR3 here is CASSQRGGAANEQFF. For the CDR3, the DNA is TGCGCCAGCAGCCAGCGGGGTGGAGCTGCTAATGAGCAGTTCTTC.

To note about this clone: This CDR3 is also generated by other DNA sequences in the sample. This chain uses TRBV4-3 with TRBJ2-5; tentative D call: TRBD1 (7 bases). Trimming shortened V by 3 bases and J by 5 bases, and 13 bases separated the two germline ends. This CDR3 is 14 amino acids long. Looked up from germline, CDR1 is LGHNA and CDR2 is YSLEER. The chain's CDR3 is CASSQGQGGETQYF. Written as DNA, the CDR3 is TGCGCCAGCAGCCAGGGGCAGGGGGGCGAGACCCAGTACTTC.

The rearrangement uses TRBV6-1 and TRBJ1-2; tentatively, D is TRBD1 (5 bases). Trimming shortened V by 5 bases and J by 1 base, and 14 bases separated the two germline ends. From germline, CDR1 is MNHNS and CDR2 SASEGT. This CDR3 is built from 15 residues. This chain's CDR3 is CASSRQTDGNYGYTF. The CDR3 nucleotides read TGTGCCAGCAGTAGACAGACTGACGGTAACTATGGCTACACCTTC.

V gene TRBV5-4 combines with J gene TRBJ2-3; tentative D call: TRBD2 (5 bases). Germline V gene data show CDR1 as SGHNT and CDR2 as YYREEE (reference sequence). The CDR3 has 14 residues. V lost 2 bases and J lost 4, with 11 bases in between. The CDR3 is CASSFSGTADTQYF. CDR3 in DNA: TGTGCCAGCAGCTTCTCGGGAACCGCAGATACGCAGTATTTT.

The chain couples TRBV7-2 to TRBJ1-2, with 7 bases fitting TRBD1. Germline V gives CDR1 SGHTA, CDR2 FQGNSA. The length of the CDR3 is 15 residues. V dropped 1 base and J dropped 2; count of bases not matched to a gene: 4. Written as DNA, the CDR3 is TGTGCCAGCAGCTTAGTCCCGACAGGGAACTATGGCTACACCTTC. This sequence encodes CASSLVPTGNYGYTF.

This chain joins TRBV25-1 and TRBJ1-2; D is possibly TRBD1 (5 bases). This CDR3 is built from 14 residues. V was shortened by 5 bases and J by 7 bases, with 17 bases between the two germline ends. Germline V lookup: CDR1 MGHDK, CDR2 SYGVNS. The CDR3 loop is CASSPSGTPLGYTF. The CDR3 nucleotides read TGTGCCAGCAGTCCCTCGGGGACTCCGCTTGGCTACACCTTC.

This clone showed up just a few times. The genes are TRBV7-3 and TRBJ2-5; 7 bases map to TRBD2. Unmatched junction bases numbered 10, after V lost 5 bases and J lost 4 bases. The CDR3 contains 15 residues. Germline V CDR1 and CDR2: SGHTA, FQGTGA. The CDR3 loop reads CASSPRGGRAETQYF. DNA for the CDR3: TGTGCCAGCAGCCCAAGGGGCGGGAGAGCAGAGACCCAGTACTTC.

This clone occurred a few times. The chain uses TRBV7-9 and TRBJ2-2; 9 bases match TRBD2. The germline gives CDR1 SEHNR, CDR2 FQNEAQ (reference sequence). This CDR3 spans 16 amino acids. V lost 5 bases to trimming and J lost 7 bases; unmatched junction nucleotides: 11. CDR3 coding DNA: TGTGCCAGCAGCCCCATCACAGCGGGAGGAGGCGGGGAGCTGTTTTTT. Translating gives CASSPITAGGGGELFF.

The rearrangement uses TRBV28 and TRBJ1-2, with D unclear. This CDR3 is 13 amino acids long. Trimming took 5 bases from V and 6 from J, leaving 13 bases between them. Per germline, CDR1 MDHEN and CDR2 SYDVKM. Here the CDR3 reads CASSPRMANGYTF. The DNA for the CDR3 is TGTGCCAGCAGTCCGAGGATGGCGAATGGCTACACCTTC.

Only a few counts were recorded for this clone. CDR3 sequence reads: CASSPASGRAFF. The CDR3 coding sequence is TGTGCCAGCAGCCCAGCTAGCGGGAGGGCGTTCTTC. The gene calls are TRBV11-2 and TRBJ2-1, with 12 bases that match TRBD2. Germline values: CDR1 SGHAT, CDR2 FQNNGV. There are 12 residues in the CDR3. Trimming removed 5 bases from V and 15 bases from J; junction bases left unmatched: 5.

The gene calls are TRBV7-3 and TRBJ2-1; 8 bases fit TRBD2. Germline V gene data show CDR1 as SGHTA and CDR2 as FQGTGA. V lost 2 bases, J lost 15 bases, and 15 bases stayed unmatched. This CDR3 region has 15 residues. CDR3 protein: CASSLLSSGSSPWFF. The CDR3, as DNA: TGTGCCAGCAGCTTATTATCCAGCGGGAGTTCGCCCTGGTTCTTC.